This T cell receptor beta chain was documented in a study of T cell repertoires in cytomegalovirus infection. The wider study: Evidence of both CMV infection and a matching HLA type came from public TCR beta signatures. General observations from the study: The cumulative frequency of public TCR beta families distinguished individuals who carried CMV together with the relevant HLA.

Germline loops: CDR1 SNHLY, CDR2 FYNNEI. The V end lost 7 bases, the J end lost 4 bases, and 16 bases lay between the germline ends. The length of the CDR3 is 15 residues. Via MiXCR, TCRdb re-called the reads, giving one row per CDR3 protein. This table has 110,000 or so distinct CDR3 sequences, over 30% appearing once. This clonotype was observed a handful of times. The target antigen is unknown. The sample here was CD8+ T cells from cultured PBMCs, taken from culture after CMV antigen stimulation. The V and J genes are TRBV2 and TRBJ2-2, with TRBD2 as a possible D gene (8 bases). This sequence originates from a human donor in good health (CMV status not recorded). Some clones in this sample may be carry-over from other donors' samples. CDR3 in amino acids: CASNPGRGRTGELFF. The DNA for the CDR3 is TGTGCCAGCAACCCCGGGAGGGGGCGCACCGGGGAGCTGTTTTTT.